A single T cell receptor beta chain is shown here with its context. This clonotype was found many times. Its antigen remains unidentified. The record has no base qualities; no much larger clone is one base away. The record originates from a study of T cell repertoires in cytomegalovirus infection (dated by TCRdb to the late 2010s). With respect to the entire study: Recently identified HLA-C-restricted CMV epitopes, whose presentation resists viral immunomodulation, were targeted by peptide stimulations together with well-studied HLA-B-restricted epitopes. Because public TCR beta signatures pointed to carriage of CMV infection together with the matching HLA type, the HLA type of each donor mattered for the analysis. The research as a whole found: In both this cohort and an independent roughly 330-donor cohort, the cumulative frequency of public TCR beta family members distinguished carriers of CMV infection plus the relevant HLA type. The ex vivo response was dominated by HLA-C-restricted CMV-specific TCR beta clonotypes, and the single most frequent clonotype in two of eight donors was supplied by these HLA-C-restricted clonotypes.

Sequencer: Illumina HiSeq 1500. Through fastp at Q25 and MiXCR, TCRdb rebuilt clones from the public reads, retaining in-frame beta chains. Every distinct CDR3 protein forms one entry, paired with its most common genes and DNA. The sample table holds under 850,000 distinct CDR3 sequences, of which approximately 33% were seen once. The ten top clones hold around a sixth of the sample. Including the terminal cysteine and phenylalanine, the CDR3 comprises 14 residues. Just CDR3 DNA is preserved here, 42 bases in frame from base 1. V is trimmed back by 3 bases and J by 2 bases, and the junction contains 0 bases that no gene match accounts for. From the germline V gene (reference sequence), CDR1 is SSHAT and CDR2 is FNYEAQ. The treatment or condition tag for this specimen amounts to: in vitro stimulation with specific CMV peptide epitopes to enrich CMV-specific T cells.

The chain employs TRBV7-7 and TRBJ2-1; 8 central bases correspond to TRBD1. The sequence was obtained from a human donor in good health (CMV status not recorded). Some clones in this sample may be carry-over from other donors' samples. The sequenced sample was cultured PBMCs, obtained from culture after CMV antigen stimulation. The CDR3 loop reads CASSLTGAYNEQFF. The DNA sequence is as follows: TGTGCCAGCAGCTTGACAGGGGCCTACAATGAGCAGTTCTTC.